These 26 T cell receptor beta chains share one sample of origin, sequenced in a study of T cell repertoires in cytomegalovirus infection. MiXCR, run by TCRdb on the reads, gives a single entry per CDR3 protein. The sample holds approximately 500,000 distinct CDR3 sequences, approximately 15% seen once. Input material: CD8+ T cells from PBMCs. Receptors originate from a human donor in good health (CMV status not recorded). Some clones in this sample may be carry-over from other donors' samples.

The chain joins TRBV7-4 to TRBJ2-7; weak D call: TRBD2 (5 bases). CDR1 is SGHVT and CDR2 is SQSDAQ in the germline V gene. The length of the CDR3 is 13 residues. Trimming took 8 bases from V and 3 from J, leaving 14 bases between them. The CDR3 protein is CASRNSEYYEQYF. CDR3 DNA sequence: TGTGCCAGCCGAAATAGCGAATACTACGAGCAGTACTTC.

This clonotype was seen at least ten times. The CDR3 DNA is TGCGCCAGCAGCCCGACGGACGCCGCCTACGAGCAGTACTTC. Protein: CASSPTDAAYEQYF. The chain uses TRBV4-1 and TRBJ2-7, with no clear D. CDR1 is MGHRA and CDR2 is YSYEKL in the germline V gene. This CDR3 comprises 14 residues. The germline V and J ends were trimmed by 4 bases and 2 bases, with 12 bases remaining between them.

This clonotype turned up a few times. The chain has TRBV7-9 and TRBJ2-2; either TRBD1 or TRBD2 may fit D (6 bases each). The V gene lost 0 bases and the J gene lost 3 bases, with 11 bases spanning the gap. The CDR3 has 16 amino acids. The germline CDR1 and CDR2 sequences are SEHNR and FQNEAQ (reference sequence). The CDR3 reads CASSLASGAHTGELFF. The CDR3 region has the DNA TGTGCCAGCAGCTTAGCGTCGGGGGCGCACACCGGGGAGCTGTTTTTT.

This clonotype appeared a few times. The chain combines TRBV28 with TRBJ2-4, with 13 bases aligning to TRBD2. The CDR3 runs to 17 residues. V was clipped by 5 bases and J by 7 bases; unmatched bases: 11. CDR1 MDHEN and CDR2 SYDVKM come from the germline V gene. The CDR3 coding sequence is TGTGCCAGCAGTACAGGGACTAGCGGGGTCCCGAGTAACATTCAGTACTTC. Protein: CASSTGTSGVPSNIQYF.

The rearrangement uses TRBV12-5 and TRBJ1-1; 8 nucleotides agree with TRBD1. CDR1 and CDR2 from the germline V gene are LGHNT and FRNRAP. Trimming cost V 6 bases and J 1 base; bases outside gene matches: 4. CDR3 length: 14 residues. Here the CDR3 DNA reads TGTGCTAGTGGGCCAGGGGGCTCGAACACTGAAGCTTTCTTT. It yields the protein CASGPGGSNTEAFF.

In this sample, this clonotype turned up many times. The chain carries TRBV28 and TRBJ2-2; 8 bases fit TRBD1. CDR1 MDHEN and CDR2 SYDVKM come from the germline V gene. The CDR3 sequence is 13 residues long. CDR3 in amino acids: CVSTGVKTGELFF. CDR3 in DNA: TGTGTTTCGACAGGGGTTAAAACCGGGGAGCTGTTTTTT.

To note about this clonotype: A much bigger clone sits one base away, suggesting this may be a read error. The conserved phenylalanine or tryptophan is not found at the CDR3 terminus, so this likely reflects a read error. The V and J genes are TRBV6-6 and TRBJ2-1, with D tentatively TRBD1 (6 bases). CDR1 and CDR2 (germline): MNHNY, SVGAGI (reference sequence). Trimming removed 0 bases at V and 6 bases at J, with 18 bases between. The CDR3 length is 17 residues. The CDR3 DNA sequence: TGTGCCAGCAGTTACTCGAGAAGGGACACCTTTCCCAATGAGCAGTTCTAC. This gives the protein CASSYSRRDTFPNEQFY.

The genes are TRBV9 and TRBJ2-3; 8 bases fit TRBD2. The CDR3 is 15 amino acids. The junction had 9 bases not matched to a gene; V was cut back by 4 bases and J by 5 bases. The V gene's germline CDR1 is SGDLS and CDR2 YYNGEE. The CDR3 region is CASSIDGGAGDTQYF. The CDR3 DNA follows: TGTGCCAGCAGCATTGACGGGGGGGCGGGAGATACGCAGTATTTT.

The table lists this clonotype with a few counts. The gene calls are TRBV20-1 and TRBJ1-5; 8 bases line up with TRBD1. Germline V gene lookup returns CDR1 DFQATT and CDR2 SNEGSKA (reference sequence). This CDR3 comprises 12 residues. V shed 6 bases, J shed 5 bases, and the junction held 3 bases outside the gene matches. This CDR3 is CSARQGYQPQHF. In DNA form, the CDR3 reads TGCAGTGCCCGACAGGGGTATCAGCCCCAGCATTTT.

Comment on this clonotype: The conserved phenylalanine or tryptophan is not found at the CDR3 terminus, so this likely reflects a read error. The chain couples TRBV12-3 or TRBV12-4 to TRBJ1-2; 9 nucleotides agree with TRBD1. The CDR3 contains 18 residues. V lost 6 bases, J lost 8 bases, and 22 bases stayed unmatched. CDR3 sequence reads: CASSTTAYRGRRIEGYTL. CDR3 DNA sequence: TGTGCCAGCAGCACGACCGCTTACAGGGGGCGGCGGATTGAGGGCTACACCTTA.

There are a few counts of this clonotype. The chain couples TRBV12-5 to TRBJ2-2; TRBD1 agrees at 7 bases. Unmatched junction bases numbered 10, after V lost 5 bases and J lost 4 bases. This CDR3 is 16 amino acids long. Germline V gene sequence: CDR1 LGHNT, CDR2 FRNRAP. The CDR3 is CASGKSTGRSTGELFF. In DNA form, the CDR3 reads TGTGCTAGTGGTAAATCGACAGGGCGGTCCACCGGGGAGCTGTTTTTT.

The table lists this clonotype with a few counts. The chain employs TRBV7-9 and TRBJ2-4; 7 nucleotides match TRBD2. V shed 5 bases and J 8 bases; nucleotides not matched to a gene: 9. CDR1 and CDR2 (germline): SEHNR, FQNEAQ (reference sequence). There are 14 residues in the CDR3. The CDR3 bases are TGTGCCAGCAGCCACGGGGCAAGCGGGGACATTCAGTACTTC. Its protein product is CASSHGASGDIQYF. Full variable domain (missing parts from reference TRBV7-9 and TRBJ2-4): DTGVSQNPRHKITKRGQNVTFRCDPISEHNRLYWYRQTLGQGPEFLTYFQNEAQLEKSRLLSDRFSAERPKGSFSTLEIQRTEQGDSAMYLCASSHGASGDIQYFGAGTRLSVL.

The V call is TRBV29-1, the J call TRBJ2-3; TRBD2 aligns across 12 bases. V shed 7 bases and J 1 base; nucleotides not matched to a gene: 3. This CDR3 spans 14 amino acids. The germline CDR1 and CDR2 sequences are SQVTM and ANQGSEA. The CDR3 DNA reads as TGCAGCGCTCTAGCGGGAGGGGGCACAGATACGCAGTATTTT. Protein sequence: CSALAGGGTDTQYF.

This clonotype was counted between two and nine times. This chain joins TRBV15 and TRBJ1-2; TRBD1 aligns across 9 bases. The CDR3 length is 14 residues. Trimming removed 1 base from V and 6 bases from J; junction bases left unmatched: 3. CDR1 is LNHNV and CDR2 is YYDKDF in the germline V gene (reference sequence). CDR3 region: CATSRVGQGDGYTF. CDR3 DNA: TGTGCCACCAGCAGAGTGGGACAGGGAGATGGCTACACCTTC.

The chain links TRBV3-1 to TRBJ2-7; TRBD2 is a possible D gene (6 bases). Trimming took 1 base from V and 7 from J, leaving 11 bases between them. Per germline, CDR1 LGHDT and CDR2 YNNKEL (reference sequence). This CDR3 contains 13 residues. The CDR3 sequence is CASSQGPGEEQYF. CDR3 nucleotides: TGTGCCAGCAGCCAAGGTCCGGGGGAGGAGCAGTACTTC.

At least ten counts were recorded for this clonotype. This sequence joins TRBV7-9 and TRBJ1-1; D not certain. Germline CDR1 reads SEHNR; CDR2 reads FQNEAQ (reference sequence). CDR3 size: 19 residues. Trimming took 0 bases from V and 1 from J, leaving 21 bases between them. As DNA, the CDR3 is TGTGCCAGCAGCTTAGCGGAAGTAACTAGACACGGCCAGAACACTGAAGCTTTCTTT. Its translation: CASSLAEVTRHGQNTEAFF.

This clonotype was detected ten times or more. This rearrangement joins TRBV6-2 or TRBV6-3 to TRBJ2-5; D possibly uses TRBD1 or TRBD2 (5 bases each). Germline V gene lookup returns CDR1 MNHEY and CDR2 SVGEGT. V lost 6 bases and J lost 6, with 14 bases in between. The CDR3 totals 13 residues. CDR3 DNA: TGTGCCAGCAGCCGGGACCGCTACCAGACCCAGTACTTC. Residues: CASSRDRYQTQYF.

This clonotype was seen ten or more times. This chain links TRBV5-4 with TRBJ1-2, with D possibly TRBD1 on 5 matching bases. The CDR3 is made up of 15 amino acids. CDR1 is SGHNT and CDR2 is YYREEE in the germline V gene (reference sequence). Trimming pared 3 bases from V and 0 bases from J, leaving 12 bases between. CDR3 region: CASSSDRATNYGYTF. The CDR3 nucleotides are TGTGCCAGCAGCTCCGACAGAGCGACTAACTATGGCTACACCTTC. The variable domain in full, completed from reference TRBV5-4 and TRBJ1-2, reads ETGVTQSPTHLIKTRGQQVTLRCSSQSGHNTVSWYQQALGQGPQFIFQYYREEENGRGNFPPRFSGLQFPNYSSELNVNALELDDSALYLCASSSDRATNYGYTFGSGTRLTVV.

CDR3 sequence reads: CATSDSAGGAMTDTQYF. Here the CDR3 DNA reads TGTGCCACCAGTGACTCCGCAGGGGGCGCAATGACAGATACGCAGTATTTT. The chain couples TRBV24-1 to TRBJ2-3; TRBD1 aligns across 8 bases. Germline V gives CDR1 KGHDR, CDR2 SFDVKD. The length of the CDR3 is 17 residues. The V segment lost 4 bases and the J segment 3 bases; nucleotides outside the gene matches: 11.

This clonotype was seen ten or more times. V gene TRBV27 combines with J gene TRBJ1-2, with D possibly matching TRBD1 (5 bases). CDR3 size: 13 residues. The V end was cut by 6 bases, the J end by 4 bases, with 12 bases between. In germline, CDR1 is MNHEY, CDR2 SMNVEV (reference sequence). CDR3 region: CASSFGGGYGYTF. CDR3 bases: TGTGCCAGCAGCTTTGGGGGAGGCTATGGCTACACCTTC.

This clonotype was recorded at least ten times. One end of the junction fails to match germline, which may point to a read error. The chain couples TRBV7-6 to TRBJ1-2; D is undetermined. There are 14 residues in the CDR3. Looked up from germline, CDR1 is SGHVS and CDR2 is FNYEAQ. The CDR3, as DNA: TGTGCCAGCAGCCTAACCGAAGGCCGGGAGCCCCTCTTCTTC. It specifies CASSLTEGREPLFF.

CDR3: CASVSGTSGGDTQYF. In nucleotides, the CDR3 is TGTGCCAGCGTCTCCGGGACTAGCGGGGGAGATACGCAGTATTTT. The genes are TRBV5-6 and TRBJ2-3; TRBD2 matches 14 bases. Unmatched junction bases numbered 6, after V lost 7 bases and J lost 5 bases. This CDR3 contains 15 residues. The germline CDR1 and CDR2 sequences are SGHDT and YYEEEE.

This clonotype came up many times. The V and J genes are TRBV27 and TRBJ2-1; 7 bases fit TRBD2. Germline values: CDR1 MNHEY, CDR2 SMNVEV (reference sequence). This CDR3 comprises 15 residues. J gave up 2 bases and V 2 bases, and 3 bases lay outside the gene matches. The CDR3 bases are TGTGCCAGCAGTTTAGCTAGCGGAGCCTACAATGAGCAGTTCTTC. Protein sequence: CASSLASGAYNEQFF.

This clonotype was found once. As the CDR3 is not closed by the conserved phenylalanine or tryptophan, this likely results from a read error. The chain links TRBV7-9 to TRBJ2-7; D possibly uses TRBD1 or TRBD2 (5 bases each). V was trimmed by 7 bases and J by 0 bases, leaving 16 bases between them. The length of the CDR3 is 15 residues. The germline V gene has CDR1 SEHNR and CDR2 FQNEAQ (reference sequence). This CDR3 reads CASNRRDADSYEQYL. Written as DNA, the CDR3 is TGTGCCAGCAATCGCCGGGACGCAGACTCCTACGAGCAGTACTTA.

There are many counts of this clonotype. The chain joins TRBV7-3 to TRBJ2-3; 7 bases fit TRBD2. This CDR3 is 14 amino acids long. After removal of 2 bases from V and 6 bases from J, the junction contained 5 bases not matched to a gene. Germline assignment: CDR1 SGHTA and CDR2 FQGTGA. The CDR3 sequence: CASSLVGGPDTQYF. The CDR3 DNA is TGTGCCAGCAGCTTAGTGGGAGGGCCTGATACGCAGTATTTT. The full variable domain, with the rest looked up from reference TRBV7-3 and TRBJ2-3, is GAGVSQTPSNKVTEKGKYVELRCDPISGHTALYWYRQSLGQGPEFLIYFQGTGAADDSGLPNDRFFAVRPEGSVSTLKIQRTERGDSAVYLCASSLVGGPDTQYFGPGTRLTVL.

This clonotype was counted at least ten times. The V gene is TRBV7-9, the J gene TRBJ1-5; D gene uncertain. Germline assignment: CDR1 SEHNR and CDR2 FQNEAQ (reference sequence). V was trimmed by 1 base and J by 5 bases, leaving 9 bases between them. The CDR3 is 14 residues long. The CDR3 reads CASSLGGSHQPQHF. The CDR3 nucleotides are TGTGCCAGCAGCTTAGGAGGCAGTCATCAGCCCCAGCATTTT.